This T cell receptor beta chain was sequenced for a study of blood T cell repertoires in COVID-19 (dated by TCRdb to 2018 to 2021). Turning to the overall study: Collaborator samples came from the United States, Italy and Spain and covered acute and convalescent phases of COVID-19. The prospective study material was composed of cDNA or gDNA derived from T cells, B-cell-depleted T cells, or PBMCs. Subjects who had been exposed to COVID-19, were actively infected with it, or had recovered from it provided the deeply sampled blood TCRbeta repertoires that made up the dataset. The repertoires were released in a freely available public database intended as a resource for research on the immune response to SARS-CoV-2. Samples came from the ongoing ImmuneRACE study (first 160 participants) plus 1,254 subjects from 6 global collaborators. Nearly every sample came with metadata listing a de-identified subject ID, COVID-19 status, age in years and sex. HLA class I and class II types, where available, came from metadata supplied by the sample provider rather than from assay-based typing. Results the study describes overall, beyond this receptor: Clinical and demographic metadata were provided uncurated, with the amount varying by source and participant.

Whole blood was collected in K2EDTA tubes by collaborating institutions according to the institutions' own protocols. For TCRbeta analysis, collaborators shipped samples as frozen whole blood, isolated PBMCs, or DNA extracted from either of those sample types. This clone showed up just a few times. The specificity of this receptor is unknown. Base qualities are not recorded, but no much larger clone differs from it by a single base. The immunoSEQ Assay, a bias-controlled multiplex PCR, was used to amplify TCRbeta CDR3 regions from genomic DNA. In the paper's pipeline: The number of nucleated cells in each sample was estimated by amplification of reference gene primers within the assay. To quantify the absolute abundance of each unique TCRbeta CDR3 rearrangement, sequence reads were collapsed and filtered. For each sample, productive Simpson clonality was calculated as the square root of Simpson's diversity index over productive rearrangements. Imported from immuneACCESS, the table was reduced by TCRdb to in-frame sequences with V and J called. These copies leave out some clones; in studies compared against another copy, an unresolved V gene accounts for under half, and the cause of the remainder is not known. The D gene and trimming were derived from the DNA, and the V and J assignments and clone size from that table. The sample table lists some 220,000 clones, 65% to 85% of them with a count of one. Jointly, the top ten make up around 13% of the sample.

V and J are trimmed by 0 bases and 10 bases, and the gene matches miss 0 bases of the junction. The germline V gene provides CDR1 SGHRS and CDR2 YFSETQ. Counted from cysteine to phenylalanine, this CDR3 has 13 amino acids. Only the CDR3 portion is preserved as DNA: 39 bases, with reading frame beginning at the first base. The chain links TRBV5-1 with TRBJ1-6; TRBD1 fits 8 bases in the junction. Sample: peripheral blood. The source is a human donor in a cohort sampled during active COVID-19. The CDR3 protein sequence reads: CASSLGDRSPLHF. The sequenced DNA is TGCGCCAGCAGCTTGGGGGACAGGTCACCCCTCCACTTT. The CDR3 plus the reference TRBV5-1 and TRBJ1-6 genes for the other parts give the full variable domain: KAGVTQTPRYLIKTRGQQVTLSCSPISGHRSVSWYQQTPGQGLQFLFEYFSETQRNKGNFPGRFSGRQFSNSRSEMNVSTLELGDSALYLCASSLGDRSPLHFGNGTRLTVT.